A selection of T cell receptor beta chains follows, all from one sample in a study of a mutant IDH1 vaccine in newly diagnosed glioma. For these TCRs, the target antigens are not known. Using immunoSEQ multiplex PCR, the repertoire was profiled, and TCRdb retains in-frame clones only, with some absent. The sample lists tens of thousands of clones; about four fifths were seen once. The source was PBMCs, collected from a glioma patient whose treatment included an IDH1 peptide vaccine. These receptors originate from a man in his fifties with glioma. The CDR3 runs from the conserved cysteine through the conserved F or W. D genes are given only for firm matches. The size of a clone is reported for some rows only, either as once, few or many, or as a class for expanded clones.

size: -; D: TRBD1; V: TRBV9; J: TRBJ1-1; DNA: TGTGCCAGCAGCCAACAGGGGGGGAACACTGAAGCTTTCTTT; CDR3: CASSQQGGNTEAFF
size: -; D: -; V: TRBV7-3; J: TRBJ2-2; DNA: TGTGCCAGCAGCGAGGGAGGTCACACCGGGGAGCTGTTTTTT; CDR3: CASSEGGHTGELFF
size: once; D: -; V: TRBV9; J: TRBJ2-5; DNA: TGTGCCAGCAGCGCTACAGTGGGCCAGACCCAGTACTTC; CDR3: CASSATVGQTQYF
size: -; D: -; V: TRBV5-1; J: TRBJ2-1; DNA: TGCGCCAGCAGCTTCAATTTAGGGGGCAATGAGCAGTTCTTC; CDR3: CASSFNLGGNEQFF
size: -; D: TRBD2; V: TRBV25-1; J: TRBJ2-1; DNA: TGTGCCAGCAGTAAAACTAGCGGGAGTAGCAATGAGCAGTTCTTC; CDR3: CASSKTSGSSNEQFF
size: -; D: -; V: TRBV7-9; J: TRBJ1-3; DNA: TGTGCCAGCAGCGGCGGGGCAGCTGGAAACACCATATATTTT; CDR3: CASSGGAAGNTIYF
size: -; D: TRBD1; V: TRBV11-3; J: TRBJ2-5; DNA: TGTGCCAGCAGCTTCTTAGGGACAGACAGCCAAGAGACCCAGTACTTC; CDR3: CASSFLGTDSQETQYF
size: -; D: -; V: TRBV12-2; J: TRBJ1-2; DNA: TGTGCAAGTCGCTACCTAGAGGGGAAACGCTACACCTTC; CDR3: CASRYLEGKRYTF
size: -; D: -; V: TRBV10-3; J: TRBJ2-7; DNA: TGTGCCATCAGCGGGACTCCCGACGAGCAGTACTTC; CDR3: CAISGTPDEQYF
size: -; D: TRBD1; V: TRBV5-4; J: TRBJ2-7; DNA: TGTGCCAGCTCTCCCGGGACAGGAGTCTACGAGCAGTACTTC; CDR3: CASSPGTGVYEQYF
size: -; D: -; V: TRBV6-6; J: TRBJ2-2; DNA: TGTGCCAGCAGTTACTCAGGGGATTCCGGGGAGCTGTTTTTT; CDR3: CASSYSGDSGELFF
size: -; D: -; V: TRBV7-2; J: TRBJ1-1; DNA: TGTGCCAGCAGCTTCGGGGGAAAAGCTTTCTTT; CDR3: CASSFGGKAFF
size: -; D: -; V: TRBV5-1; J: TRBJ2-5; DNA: TGCGCCAGCAGGGCTACAAGGGAAGAGACCCAGTACTTC; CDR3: CASRATREETQYF
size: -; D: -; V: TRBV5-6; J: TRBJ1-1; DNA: TGTGCCAGCAGCCCTTCGGGGGGGAGAGCTTTCTTT; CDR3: CASSPSGGRAFF
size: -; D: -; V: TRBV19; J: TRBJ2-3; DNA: TGTGCCAGTAGTATCGGTGAGGGGGAACCAGATACGCAGTATTTT; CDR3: CASSIGEGEPDTQYF
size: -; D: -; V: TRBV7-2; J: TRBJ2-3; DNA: TGTGCCAGCAGCTTAGCGTTCCGGGGTAGCACAGATACGCAGTATTTT; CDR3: CASSLAFRGSTDTQYF
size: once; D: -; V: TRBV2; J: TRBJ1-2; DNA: TGTGCCAGCAGTGAAGCGGGGGGCGCTTATGGCTACACCTTC; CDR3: CASSEAGGAYGYTF
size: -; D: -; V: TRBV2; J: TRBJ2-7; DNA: TGTGCCAGCAGAACTACCGGGACGGCCTCCTACGAGCAGTACTTC; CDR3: CASRTTGTASYEQYF
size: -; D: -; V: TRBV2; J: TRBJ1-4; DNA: TGTGCCAGCAGACGGGAATTGGGCAATGAAAAACTGTTTTTT; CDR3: CASRRELGNEKLFF
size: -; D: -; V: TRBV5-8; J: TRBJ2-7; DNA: TGTGCCAGCAGCTTGAACTGGGTCCAGTACTTC; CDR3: CASSLNWVQYF
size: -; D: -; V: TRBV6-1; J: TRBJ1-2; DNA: TGTGCCAGTCGAGGGGCACTCTATGGCTACACCTTC; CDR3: CASRGALYGYTF
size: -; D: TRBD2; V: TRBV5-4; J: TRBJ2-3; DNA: TGTGCCAGCAGCGGGACTAGCGGGAGGGGCACAGATACGCAGTATTTT; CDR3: CASSGTSGRGTDTQYF
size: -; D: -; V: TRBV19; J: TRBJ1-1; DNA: TGTGCCAGTAGTATTCCACAGACAGGTAACACTGAAGCTTTCTTT; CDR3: CASSIPQTGNTEAFF
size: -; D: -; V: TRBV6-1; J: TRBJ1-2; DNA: TGTGCCAGCACCGAAACTGTGAACTATGGCTACACCTTC; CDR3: CASTETVNYGYTF
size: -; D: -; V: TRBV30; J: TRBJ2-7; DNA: TGTGCCTGGAGTGTACAAAAGTGGTCAGGGGAAATCACCTACGAGCAGTACTTC; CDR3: CAWSVQKWSGEITYEQYF
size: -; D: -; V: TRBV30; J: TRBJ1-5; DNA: TGTGCCTGGAGTCCCAGGATTGGGGTGTTCATTAGCAATCAGCCCCAGCATTTT; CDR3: CAWSPRIGVFISNQPQHF
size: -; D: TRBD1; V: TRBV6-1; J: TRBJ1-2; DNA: TGTGCCAGCAGGCGACAGGGGGCGGGTGGCTACACCTTC; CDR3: CASRRQGAGGYTF
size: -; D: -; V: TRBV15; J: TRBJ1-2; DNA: TGTGCCACCGGTAGTGGCCTCCTCGGCTACACCTTC; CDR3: CATGSGLLGYTF
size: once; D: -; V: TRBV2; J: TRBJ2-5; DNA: TGTGCCAGCAGTGAACAGTTCCAAGAGACCCAGTACTTC; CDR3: CASSEQFQETQYF
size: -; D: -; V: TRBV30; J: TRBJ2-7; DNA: TGTGCCTGGAGTGACAGGGGGGGCGAGCAGTACTTC; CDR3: CAWSDRGGEQYF
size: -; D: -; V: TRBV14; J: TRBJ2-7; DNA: TGTGCCAGCAGCCACACCAGGGTGAGCGAGCAGTACTTC; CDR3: CASSHTRVSEQYF
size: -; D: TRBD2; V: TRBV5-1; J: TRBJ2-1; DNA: TGCGCCAGCAGCTTTCTCAGCGGGAGTTACAATGAGCAGTTCTTC; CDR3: CASSFLSGSYNEQFF
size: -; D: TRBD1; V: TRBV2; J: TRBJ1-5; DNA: TGTGCCAGCAGTGCCGTAGACAGGGGGCTCGGTCAGCCCCAGCATTTT; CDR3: CASSAVDRGLGQPQHF
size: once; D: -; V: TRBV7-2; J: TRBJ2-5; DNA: TGTGCCAGCAGCTTTCGGGACCGCCAAGAGACCCAGTACTTC; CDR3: CASSFRDRQETQYF
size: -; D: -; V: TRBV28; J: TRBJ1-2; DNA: TGTGCCAGCAGTTCGGTGCGGGAGGACTATGGCTACACCTTC; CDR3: CASSSVREDYGYTF
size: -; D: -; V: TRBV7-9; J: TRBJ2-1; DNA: TGTGCCAGCGTCCAGCGGCAAGGAGCAGGCAATGAGCAGTTCTTC; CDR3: CASVQRQGAGNEQFF
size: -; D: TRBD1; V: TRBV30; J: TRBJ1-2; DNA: TGTGCCTGGAGCCAGGGGGACTATGGCTACACCTTC; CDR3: CAWSQGDYGYTF
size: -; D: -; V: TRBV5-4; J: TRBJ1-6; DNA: TGTGCCAGCAGCTTAGACAGTCCTTCACCCCTCCACTTT; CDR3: CASSLDSPSPLHF
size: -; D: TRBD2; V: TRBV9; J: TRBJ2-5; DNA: TGTGCCAGCAGCGTAGCGGGAGGAAAAATAGAGACCCAGTACTTC; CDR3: CASSVAGGKIETQYF
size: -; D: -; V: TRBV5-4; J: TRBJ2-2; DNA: TGTGCCAGCAGCTTTTTCAGGAGCACCGGGGAGCTGTTTTTT; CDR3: CASSFFRSTGELFF
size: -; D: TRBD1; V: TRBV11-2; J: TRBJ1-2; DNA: TGTGCCAGCGGGACAGTATACTATGGCTACACCTTC; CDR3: CASGTVYYGYTF
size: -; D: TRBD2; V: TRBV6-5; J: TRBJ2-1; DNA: TGTGCCAGCGGTACTAGCGGCAATGAGCAGTTCTTC; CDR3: CASGTSGNEQFF
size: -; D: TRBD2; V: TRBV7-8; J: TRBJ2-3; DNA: TGTGCCAGCAGCCCAGCGGGGGGCAGGGCGCAGTATTTT; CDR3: CASSPAGGRAQYF
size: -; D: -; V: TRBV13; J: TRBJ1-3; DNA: TGTGCCAGCAGCCTCCTATTAAACACCATATATTTT; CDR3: CASSLLLNTIYF
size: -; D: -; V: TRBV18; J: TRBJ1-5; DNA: TGTGCCAGCTCACCAGGGGTAGATCAGCCCCAGCATTTT; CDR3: CASSPGVDQPQHF
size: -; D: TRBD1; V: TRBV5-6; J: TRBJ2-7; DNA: TGTGCCAGCAGCGTCGGACAGGGGAATCCCTACGAGCAGTACTTC; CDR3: CASSVGQGNPYEQYF